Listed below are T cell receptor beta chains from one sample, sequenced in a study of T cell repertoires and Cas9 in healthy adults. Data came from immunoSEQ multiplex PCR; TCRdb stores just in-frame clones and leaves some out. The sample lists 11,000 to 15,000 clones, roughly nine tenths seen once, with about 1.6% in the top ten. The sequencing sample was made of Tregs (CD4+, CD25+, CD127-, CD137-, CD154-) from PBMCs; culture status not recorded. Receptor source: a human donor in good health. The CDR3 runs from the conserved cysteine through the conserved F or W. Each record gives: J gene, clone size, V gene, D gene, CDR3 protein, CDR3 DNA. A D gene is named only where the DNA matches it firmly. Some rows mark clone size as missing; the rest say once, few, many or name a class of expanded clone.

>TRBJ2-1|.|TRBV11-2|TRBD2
CASSLGGGPHNEQFF
TGTGCCAGCAGCTTGGGGGGAGGGCCCCACAATGAGCAGTTCTTC
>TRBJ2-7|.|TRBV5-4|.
CANSLGGEQYF
TGTGCCAACAGCTTGGGTGGGGAGCAGTACTTC
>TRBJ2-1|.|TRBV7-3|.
CASSLVAAGQSDEQFF
TGTGCCAGCAGCTTAGTTGCAGCGGGTCAATCCGATGAGCAGTTCTTC
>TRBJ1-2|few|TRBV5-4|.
CASSLTAYGYTF
TGTGCCAGCAGCCTAACAGCCTATGGCTACACCTTC
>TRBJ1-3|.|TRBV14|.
CASSQGPGNTIYF
TGTGCCAGCAGCCAGGGCCCTGGAAACACCATATATTTT
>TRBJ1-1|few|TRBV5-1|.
CASSLRGEAFF
TGCGCCAGCAGCTTAAGAGGAGAAGCTTTCTTT
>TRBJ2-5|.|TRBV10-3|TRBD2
CAISDLLAGGPETQYF
TGTGCCATCAGTGACCTACTAGCGGGGGGGCCGGAGACCCAGTACTTC
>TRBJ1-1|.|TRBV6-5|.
CASGQGGEAFF
TGTGCCAGCGGGCAGGGTGGTGAAGCTTTCTTT
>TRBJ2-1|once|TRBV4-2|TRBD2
CASRRGTSGINEQFF
TGTGCCAGCAGGCGCGGGACTAGCGGGATTAATGAGCAGTTCTTC
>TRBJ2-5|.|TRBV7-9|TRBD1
CASSRWYRGETQYF
TGTGCCAGCAGCCGATGGTACAGGGGCGAGACCCAGTACTTC
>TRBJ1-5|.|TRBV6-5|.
CASGKGQLGNQPQHF
TGTGCCAGCGGAAAAGGACAGCTGGGGAATCAGCCCCAGCATTTT
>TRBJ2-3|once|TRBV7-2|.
CASSPLDTQYF
TGTGCCAGCAGCCCTTTGGATACGCAGTATTTT
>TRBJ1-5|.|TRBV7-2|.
CASSLVAGNQPQHF
TGTGCCAGCAGCTTAGTCGCCGGGAATCAGCCCCAGCATTTT
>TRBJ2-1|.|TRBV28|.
CASRWGVGVSQTYNEQFF
TGTGCCAGCAGGTGGGGTGTAGGAGTCTCCCAAACCTACAATGAGCAGTTCTTC
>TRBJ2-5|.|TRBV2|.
CASSDFLAVLRETQYF
TGTGCCAGCAGTGATTTCTTGGCGGTGCTCCGGGAGACCCAGTACTTC
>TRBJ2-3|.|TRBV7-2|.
CASSLGIYTDTQYF
TGTGCCAGCAGCCTTGGGATTTACACAGATACGCAGTATTTT
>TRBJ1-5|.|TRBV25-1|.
CASSEQGQPQHF
TGTGCCAGCAGTGAACAGGGTCAGCCCCAGCATTTT
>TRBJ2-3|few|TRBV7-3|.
CASSLEAGRTDTQYF
TGTGCCAGCAGCTTAGAGGCGGGCCGCACAGATACGCAGTATTTT
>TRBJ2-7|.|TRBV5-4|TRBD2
CASSLVLAGGPQLGEQYF
TGTGCCAGCAGCTTGGTACTAGCGGGGGGCCCCCAGCTTGGAGAGCAGTACTTC
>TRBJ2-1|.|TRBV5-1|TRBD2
CASSIGGPGLADLEQFF
TGCGCCAGCAGCATAGGGGGACCGGGACTAGCGGACTTAGAGCAGTTCTTC
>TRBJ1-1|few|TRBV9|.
CASSPWKAEAFF
TGTGCCAGCAGCCCCTGGAAGGCTGAAGCTTTCTTT
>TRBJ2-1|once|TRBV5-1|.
CASSLQSAATYNEQFF
TGCGCCAGCAGCTTGCAGTCAGCGGCCACCTACAATGAGCAGTTCTTC
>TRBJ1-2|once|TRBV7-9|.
CASSSPTSKVGGYTF
TGTGCCAGCAGCTCACCCACATCGAAGGTTGGAGGCTACACCTTC